A selection of T cell receptor beta chains follows, all from one sample in a study of blood T cell repertoires in COVID-19. The data were produced by immunoSEQ multiplex PCR, yet TCRdb's version contains in-frame clones alone and is incomplete. The sample shows around 130,000 clones, about 80% of them seen only once. Sequencing was done on a sample of PBMCs or T cells enriched from blood (not recorded which). The receptors derive from a woman aged 18-29 years who had been exposed to COVID-19. Each CDR3 is given without its conserved first and last residue. Not all rows give a size; the values are once, few, many and, for expanded clones, a class.

abundance,v_gene,j_gene,CDR3aa
NA,TRBV9,TRBJ1-2,VSSVDGGDGYT
NA,TRBV4-3,TRBJ2-1,ASSQDLAGGPGEEQF
NA,TRBV12-3/TRBV12-4,TRBJ2-7,ASSLGNGGEQY
NA,TRBV4-1,TRBJ2-1,ASSQDPLAGLGEQF
NA,TRBV7-2,TRBJ1-6,ASSPRQGTYNSPLH
NA,TRBV7-2,TRBJ2-1,ASSLGPENEQF
NA,TRBV4-1,TRBJ2-3,ASSQELGRGLTRTQY
NA,TRBV28,TRBJ2-7,ASNRRDRGQYEQY
NA,TRBV5-1,TRBJ1-6,ASSYSVNNSPLH
few,TRBV10-3,TRBJ2-7,AISATSGTYEQY
NA,TRBV4-1,TRBJ1-1,ASSPAGELNTEAF
NA,TRBV6-5,TRBJ2-7,ASSYDAGGTYEQY
NA,TRBV2,TRBJ1-2,ASSKTGVAYGYT
NA,TRBV4-1,TRBJ2-1,ASSQESYNEQF
NA,TRBV19,TRBJ2-2,ASRTSGKETGELF
NA,TRBV5-1,TRBJ2-3,ASSSGISTDTQY
NA,TRBV5-1,TRBJ2-7,ASSWAGTGTYEQY
NA,TRBV14,TRBJ1-3,ASSPQGYSGNTIY
once,TRBV12-3/TRBV12-4,TRBJ1-2,ASSLAQGTGYT
NA,TRBV19,TRBJ1-5,ASNPQGGNQPQH
NA,TRBV2,TRBJ2-5,ASTPLRVGETQY
NA,TRBV9,TRBJ2-1,ASSVLAARLNEQF
NA,TRBV28,TRBJ1-2,ASSFYDRVFVGGYT
once,TRBV7-2,TRBJ1-2,ASSLAMQVVDGYT
NA,TRBV30,TRBJ2-5,AWSVPYRGQETQY
NA,TRBV20-1,TRBJ1-1,SAPGVPAF
NA,TRBV2,TRBJ1-2,ASLPQGIGNYGYT
NA,TRBV27,TRBJ2-1,ASSSIVVDEQF
NA,TRBV18,TRBJ2-2,ASSPPQTGTGELF
NA,TRBV4-1,TRBJ1-6,ASSQDENGRSGNSPLH
once,TRBV13,TRBJ2-3,ASSLSAARDSNY
NA,TRBV2,TRBJ1-1,ASSGTGSLDTEAF
NA,TRBV5-1,TRBJ2-2,ASSLGTTGTGELF
NA,TRBV11-2,TRBJ1-2,ASSSKGQGNYGYT
few,TRBV30,TRBJ2-3,AWSVRRADTQY
NA,TRBV28,TRBJ1-2,ASSLEGRATYGYT
NA,TRBV5-6,TRBJ2-3,ASSSVGAAVDTQY
NA,TRBV18,TRBJ2-1,ASSPPLAFSYNEQF
NA,TRBV5-4,TRBJ2-1,ASSLGLAGYNEQF
NA,TRBV18,TRBJ2-7,ASSPGLAGGPYEQY
NA,TRBV28,TRBJ2-7,ASSLVPGGGYEQY
NA,TRBV11-2,TRBJ2-5,ASSSRTSGMYQETQY
NA,TRBV18,TRBJ1-2,ASSPTINYGYT
NA,TRBV27,TRBJ1-6,ASSIPGLGSPLH
NA,TRBV3-1/TRBV3-2,TRBJ2-1,ASSQVYAAPSSYNEQF
NA,TRBV7-3,TRBJ2-1,ASSLAGGKVVSNEQF
few,TRBV19,TRBJ2-7,ASSSRDRGSHEQY
NA,TRBV11-2,TRBJ2-3,ASSLVGWTESTASDTQY
few,TRBV6-5,TRBJ1-2,ASSYDRNYGYT
NA,TRBV12-3/TRBV12-4,TRBJ1-1,ASSLGRDIYPF
NA,TRBV21-1,TRBJ2-7,ASSKLAYEQY
NA,TRBV7-9,TRBJ1-2,ASSLGAVLVADYGYT
NA,TRBV4-1,TRBJ1-2,ASSQVSDGYT
NA,TRBV18,TRBJ2-5,ASSRYRGEEQETQY
NA,TRBV11-2,TRBJ2-1,ASSLDLLAGEREQF
NA,TRBV9,TRBJ1-1,ASSAPQGMNTEAF
NA,TRBV4-1,TRBJ2-7,ASSSGTGYYEQY